This passage covers 17 T cell receptor beta chains from one sample sequenced in a study of T cell clonality in common variable immunodeficiency. Overall study findings and caveats: Common variable immunodeficiency TCR beta sequences reportedly had fewer deletions and N-nucleotide insertions.

The antigens these receptors bind are not known. Libraries were prepared by immunoSEQ multiplex PCR; TCRdb keeps only in-frame clonotypes and omits some of them. This sample has tens of thousands of clones, each found more than once. The source material was peripheral blood mononuclear cells. The receptors originated from a human donor with common variable immunodeficiency.

This clone was recorded a few times. The read comes to an end 3 residues before the CDR3 does, leaving the germline J gene to fill in the end. The chain joins TRBV19 to TRBJ2-1; 10 bases match TRBD2. Germline lookup yields CDR1 LNHDA and CDR2 SQIVND (reference sequence). This CDR3 comprises 16 residues. The V and J ends lost 3 bases and 8 bases, in that order; junction bases with no gene match: 10. CDR3 bases read: TGTGCCAGTAGTATCCGTCCTAGCGGGAGTTCCGATGAG. Its protein product is CASSIRPSGSSDE. The CDR3 in full is CASSIRPSGSSDEQFF.

This clone occurred a few times. The read ends 3 residues before the CDR3 terminus; that terminus is restored from the germline J gene. The chain links TRBV7-3 to TRBJ2-2; D is perhaps TRBD1 (6 bases). CDR1 is SGHTA, CDR2 FQGTGA, per germline. The length of the CDR3 is 13 residues. V lost 6 bases, J lost 5 bases, and 10 bases lay in between. Here the CDR3 reads CASRRGQTGELFF. The sequenced CDR3 bases are TGTGCCAGCAGACGCGGACAGACCGGGGAG.

This clone was seen repeatedly, ten times or more. The read falls 3 residues short of the CDR3 end, and the missing part is taken from the germline J gene. The chain is built from TRBV11-3 and TRBJ2-3; D is undetermined. V was trimmed by 5 bases and J by 7 bases, leaving 10 bases between them. Germline lookup yields CDR1 SGHNT and CDR2 YENEEA. The CDR3 sequence is 12 residues long. The sequenced part of the CDR3 DNA is TGTGCCAGCAGCGCGACTGAAAATACG. This sequence encodes CASSATENT. The complete CDR3 protein is CASSATENTQYF.

CDR3 region: CSARVPLAAYNEQFF. The CDR3 DNA, read in part, is TGCAGTGCTAGAGTACCACTAGCGGCGTACAATGAG. The rearrangement links TRBV20-1 to TRBJ2-1, with 8 positions matching TRBD2. The CDR3 end is not reached by the read, which stops 3 residues before it; the germline J gene fills it in. This CDR3 is 15 amino acids long. The germline gives CDR1 DFQATT, CDR2 SNEGSKA (reference sequence). V gave up 1 base and J gave up 4 bases; unmatched junction bases: 6.

There are many counts of this clone. Read sequence stops 3 residues before the CDR3 end, and the germline J gene provides the missing end. The rearrangement links TRBV7-9 to TRBJ2-7; no definite D call. Germline CDR1 and CDR2: SEHNR and FQNEAQ (reference sequence). Trimming took off 0 bases at V and 6 bases at J, with 12 bases between the two ends. The CDR3 covers 14 residues. The CDR3 protein is CASSLAPLLGEQYF. Partial CDR3 DNA: TGTGCCAGCAGCTTAGCGCCCCTACTTGGCGAG.

The table lists this clone with many counts. The sequence runs out 3 residues before the end of the CDR3; the remainder is reconstructed from the germline J gene. The genes are TRBV7-2 and TRBJ2-2; weak D call: TRBD2 (5 bases). The germline CDR1 and CDR2 sequences are SGHTA and FQGNSA. Trimming left V 2 bases short and J 3 bases short, with 10 bases between. This CDR3 has 15 amino acids. The DNA read from the CDR3 is TGTGCCAGCAGCTTAACGACTACCTACACCGGGGAG. It encodes CASSLTTTYTGE. The whole CDR3 reads CASSLTTTYTGELFF. Drawing the rest from reference TRBV7-2 and TRBJ2-2, the complete variable domain is GAGVSQSPSNKVTEKGKDVELRCDPISGHTALYWYRQSLGQGLEFLIYFQGNSAPDKSGLPSDRFSAERTGGSVSTLTIQRTQQEDSAVYLCASSLTTTYTGELFFGEGSRLTVL.

This clone showed up just a few times. The CDR3 goes on 3 residues after the read ends, and that part is filled in from the germline J gene. The rearrangement links TRBV6-1 to TRBJ2-1; 8 bases are a match to TRBD2. Germline V CDR1 and CDR2: MNHNS, SASEGT. The CDR3 has 14 residues. Trimming removed 4 bases from V and 2 bases from J; junction bases left unmatched: 1. CDR3 amino acids: CASSVLAAYNEQFF. The DNA read from the CDR3 is TGTGCCAGCAGTGTACTAGCGGCCTACAATGAG.

This clone was recorded a few times. The DNA ends 3 residues before the CDR3 does, and the rest of the CDR3 is filled in from the germline J gene. The chain recombines TRBV7-9 with TRBJ2-7; 7 nucleotides match TRBD2. Per the germline V gene, CDR1 is SEHNR and CDR2 is FQNEAQ (reference sequence). The CDR3 contains 14 residues. Trimming cost V 8 bases and J 0 bases; bases outside gene matches: 7. Incomplete CDR3 DNA: TGTGCCAGCGCCAGCGGGGAATACTCCTACGAG. Its protein is CASASGEYSYE. The complete CDR3 protein is CASASGEYSYEQYF.

Many counts were recorded for this clone. With the read ending 3 residues before the CDR3 end, the germline J gene is used to fill in that end. The chain recombines TRBV20-1 with TRBJ2-4, with D perhaps TRBD2 (7 bases). The germline V and J ends were trimmed by 5 bases and 5 bases, with 13 bases remaining between them. Germline V lookup: CDR1 DFQATT, CDR2 SNEGSKA (reference sequence). The CDR3 totals 13 residues. CDR3 DNA, as far as it was read: TGCAGTGCTGGCGGGGGCCTAGAAAACATT. It specifies CSAGGGLENI. The full CDR3 protein reads CSAGGGLENIQYF.

This clone was found many times. The sequence runs out 3 residues before the end of the CDR3; the remainder is reconstructed from the germline J gene. V and J are TRBV29-1 and TRBJ2-7, with 8 bases lining up with TRBD1. The V gene's germline CDR1 is SQVTM and CDR2 ANQGSEA. The CDR3 contains 14 residues. The J segment lost 0 bases and the V segment lost 3 bases, leaving 4 bases of the junction unmatched. The CDR3 bases that were read are TGCAGCGTTGACAGGCAGGGGGCCTCCTACGAG. Translation gives CSVDRQGASYE. The whole CDR3 reads CSVDRQGASYEQYF.

This clone has at least ten counts. The read ends 3 residues before the CDR3 terminus; that terminus is restored from the germline J gene. The chain recombines TRBV6-1 with TRBJ2-2; 7 nucleotides agree with TRBD2. The V gene end was trimmed by 2 bases and the J gene end by 5 bases; junction bases not matched to a gene: 5. The CDR3 runs to 15 residues. CDR1 and CDR2 (germline): MNHNS, SASEGT. The chain's CDR3 is CASSEFGGGTGELFF. Incomplete CDR3 DNA: TGTGCCAGCAGTGAATTCGGGGGAGGGACCGGGGAG.

The sample holds many counts of this clone. From the germline J gene comes the end of the CDR3, since the read stops 3 residues before it. The chain recombines TRBV29-1 with TRBJ2-5; the D is unclear. The CDR3 spans 13 residues. Germline V CDR1 and CDR2: SQVTM, ANQGSEA. V lost 2 bases and J 0 bases, leaving 7 bases between the germline ends. CDR3 sequence: CSVEPQNQETQYF. The CDR3 bases that were read are TGCAGCGTTGAACCCCAGAACCAAGAGACC.

This clone was detected only a few times. The read ends 3 residues shy of where the CDR3 ends; the end is completed using the germline J gene. The chain links TRBV19 to TRBJ2-1; 13 nucleotides match TRBD2. The CDR3 has 15 residues. Germline V CDR1 and CDR2: LNHDA, SQIVND (reference sequence). V shed 6 bases and J 8 bases; nucleotides not matched to a gene: 7. CDR3 in amino acids: CASRSGLAGDDEQFF. Partial CDR3 DNA: TGTGCCAGTAGATCCGGACTAGCGGGAGACGATGAG.

Turning to this clone: The CDR3 goes on 3 residues after the read ends, and that part is filled in from the germline J gene. The chain links TRBV6-2 or TRBV6-3 to TRBJ2-3, with 7 positions matching TRBD2. Per germline, CDR1 MNHEY and CDR2 SVGEGT. The V segment lost 1 base and the J segment 4 bases; nucleotides outside the gene matches: 8. The CDR3 totals 16 residues. The sequenced CDR3 bases are TGTGCCAGCAGTTACTTGGCGGGAGTTATCCCAGATACG. This translates into CASSYLAGVIPDT. The whole CDR3 reads CASSYLAGVIPDTQYF.

Regarding this clone: The CDR3 end falls 3 residues outside the read, so it is completed with the germline J gene. V and J are TRBV7-8 and TRBJ1-5, with TRBD1 identical over 7 bases. J gave up 0 bases and V 1 base, and 3 bases lay outside the gene matches. In germline, CDR1 is SGHVS, CDR2 FQNEAQ. The CDR3 length is 16 residues. The CDR3 DNA, read in part, is TGTGCCAGCAGCTTAGATCAGGGGGGTAGCAATCAGCCC. This translates into CASSLDQGGSNQP. In full, the CDR3 reads CASSLDQGGSNQPQHF.

Regarding this clone: The read is 3 residues too short to cover the CDR3 end, so that end is filled in from the germline J gene. This chain joins TRBV20-1 and TRBJ2-5; 7 bases map to TRBD2. CDR3 length: 14 amino acids. The germline gives CDR1 DFQATT, CDR2 SNEGSKA (reference sequence). After removal of 6 bases from V and 2 bases from J, the junction contained 9 bases not matched to a gene. The CDR3 loop reads CSASPAGTQETQYF. The part of the CDR3 DNA that was read is TGCAGTGCAAGTCCAGCGGGAACGCAAGAGACC.

This clone was detected ten times or more. The read falls 3 residues short of the CDR3 end, and the missing part is taken from the germline J gene. This chain links TRBV7-8 with TRBJ2-5; the match to TRBD2 covers 10 bases. CDR1 SGHVS and CDR2 FQNEAQ come from the germline V gene. The CDR3 runs to 16 residues. V lost 7 bases to trimming and J lost 4 bases; unmatched junction nucleotides: 12. CDR3 DNA, as far as it was read: TGTGCCAGCAACAATCTAGCGGGAGATGAAGGAGAGACC. Translation gives CASNNLAGDEGET. Given in full, the CDR3 is CASNNLAGDEGETQYF.